This T cell receptor beta chain was captured by sequencing in a study of T cells after posttransplantation cyclophosphamide. Study-wide results and limits: Donor-recipient repertoire similarity was low at 1-2 months, rising over year one. Tissue-infiltrating T cells from skin or gut overlapped little with blood T cells.

A marrow graft followed busulfan-fludarabine conditioning, with cyclophosphamide on days +3 and +4. TCRdb's copy holds only in-frame clones and misses some; the assay was immunoSEQ multiplex PCR. This table holds 17,000 or so clones, roughly nine tenths found once. Per the germline V gene, CDR1 is MRHNA and CDR2 is SNTAGT. V lost 3 bases to trimming and J lost 4 bases; unmatched junction nucleotides: 1. This CDR3 is built from 13 residues. On this clone: Its specificity is unknown.

This sequence joins TRBV6-4 and TRBJ1-1; 8 positions agree with TRBD1. The material was CD4+ T cells sorted from blood, obtained after allogeneic stem cell transplant with posttransplant cyclophosphamide. This TCR derives from a male patient aged 55 to 69 who received an allogeneic stem cell transplant from a related donor and was CMV-positive. Some of these T cells may belong to the graft donor. The chain's CDR3 is CASSEQGGTEAFF. The DNA of the CDR3 is TGTGCCAGCAGTGAACAGGGGGGCACTGAAGCTTTCTTT.